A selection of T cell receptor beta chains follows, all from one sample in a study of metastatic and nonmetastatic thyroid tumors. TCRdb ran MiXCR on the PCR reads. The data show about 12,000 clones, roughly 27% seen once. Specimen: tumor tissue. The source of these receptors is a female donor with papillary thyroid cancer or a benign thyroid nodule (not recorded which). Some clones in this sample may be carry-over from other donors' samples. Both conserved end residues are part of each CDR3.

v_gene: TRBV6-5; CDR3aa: CATGRDGYTF
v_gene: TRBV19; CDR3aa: CASTGLIGGELFF
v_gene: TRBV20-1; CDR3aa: CSARTSGTVDTQYF
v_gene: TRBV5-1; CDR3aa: CASSLGSNEQYF
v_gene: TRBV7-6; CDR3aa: CASSLVQQSNEQFF
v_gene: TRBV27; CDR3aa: CASSFFASYNEQFF
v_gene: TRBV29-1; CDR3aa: CSVRALGTDEQYF
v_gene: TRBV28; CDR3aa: CASSLGQGASEKLFF
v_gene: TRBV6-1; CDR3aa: CASRVRESYEQYF
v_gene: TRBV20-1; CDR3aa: CSARRDRGQSGELFF
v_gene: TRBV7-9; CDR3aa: CASSPLRQGYGYTF
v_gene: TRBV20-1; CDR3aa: CSATHSRSSYEQYF
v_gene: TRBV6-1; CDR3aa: CASRTDRILRSYEQYF
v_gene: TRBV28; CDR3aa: CASSPGTEKQYF
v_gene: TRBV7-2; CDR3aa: CASNPSGGKETQYF
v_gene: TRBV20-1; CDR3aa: CSAKLRAGDNSPLHF
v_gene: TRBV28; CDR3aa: CASSTTGISWEETQYF
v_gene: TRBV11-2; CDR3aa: CASSLRTSRRYEQFF
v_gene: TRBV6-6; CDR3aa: CASSYRSGTSTDTQYF
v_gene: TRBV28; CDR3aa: CAIRVRFSYEQYF
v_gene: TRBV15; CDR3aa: CATSRVVRSTGLSTDTQYF